The source of this TCR beta chain is a study of T-cell memory formation after mild COVID-19. In the study overall: Largely donor-specific TCR clusters were found. Findings and limits, study-wide: The finding that pre-infection memory included some responding clones suggested that cross-reactive memory joined. The study found balanced CD4/CD8 in clones contracting day 15 to 85 and a CD4+ lean in later expanders.

About this clonotype: Its antigen remains unidentified.

V dropped 6 bases and J dropped 4; count of bases not matched to a gene: 19. Germline V gene sequence: CDR1 DFQATT, CDR2 SNEGSKA (reference sequence). There are 17 residues in the CDR3. 5'RACE primed from the constant segment yielded TCR alpha and TCR beta cDNA libraries bearing sample barcodes and UMIs. TCRdb re-called the 5' RACE reads with MiXCR, one entry per CDR3 protein. Among approximately 340,000 distinct CDR3 sequences listed, around 15% were seen once. The sequenced sample was PBMCs or a T cell subset sorted from them (not recorded which). This receptor was obtained from a man younger than 35 who had mild COVID-19 (a few samples of this study predate the infection). Cell type and time point are not known. The rearrangement uses TRBV20-1 and TRBJ1-2; 8 bases agree with TRBD1. CDR3 sequence (DNA): TGCAGTGCCGAACCTTGGACAGGGAGGATTTTCGGCTATGGCTACACCTTC. This codes for CSAEPWTGRIFGYGYTF.